This paragraph reports one TCR beta chain. Terminally differentiated effector memory CD45RA+ cells were left out of the naive CD8 fraction, which was CD45RO-negative and positively selected for CCR7. All donors qualified as healthy HIV-negative adults and had experienced no recent acute infections or vaccinations. All donors were Caucasian adults living in Nashville, Tennessee. This specimen comes from a study of shared clonotypes between healthy human individuals. Several immunoSEQ plates held equal portions of the genomic DNA taken from each subset. Here immunoSEQ multiplex PCR was the method, and the copy in TCRdb shows in-frame clones only, minus some. The sample lists about 600,000 clones, 98% occurring once. V dropped 8 bases and J dropped 1 base, with 15 bases sitting between them. Per germline, CDR1 WSHSY and CDR2 SAAADI. The CDR3 is made up of 16 amino acids.

Sequencing used naive CD8+ T cells sorted from blood. This chain connects TRBV10-2 to TRBJ2-6, with D perhaps matching TRBD1 (5 bases). The sequence came from a man in his thirties or forties in good health. The CDR3 sequence is CASVGHSMSGANVLTF. The CDR3 DNA is TGCGCCAGCGTCGGACACTCGATGTCTGGGGCCAACGTCCTGACTTTC.